The present entry profiles one T cell receptor beta chain with its context. Its antigen remains undetermined. Base-call qualities are not available, and no considerably larger clone is one nucleotide away. Spanning cysteine to phenylalanine, the CDR3 consists of 13 amino acids. Just CDR3 DNA is preserved here, 39 bases in frame from base 1. V was cut back by 3 bases and J by 6 bases, leaving a gap of 10 bases between them. The germline V gene gives CDR1 as ENHRY and CDR2 as SYGVKD. Every donor was a healthy Caucasian. The twin cohort consisted of three pairs of female monozygotic twins, all aged roughly 18 to 29 years. RNA for TCR libraries was isolated from peripheral blood mononuclear cells. This sample is drawn from a study of identical twins (dated by TCRdb to about 2016). Some background on the complete study: The study deep-sequenced TCR alpha and beta repertoires from monozygotic twins, unrelated adults of various ages and cord blood to test whether fetal clonotypes persist. To rule out contamination, replicate twin experiments were performed at different times with different library preparation protocols.

The protocol used for the library was 5' RACE. Sequencing relied on an Illumina HiSeq 2000. Template switching added a universal primer binding site, and the final cDNA carried a unique molecular identifier that allowed TCR cDNA molecules to be counted accurately. Specific primers in the conserved constant-segment region were used to synthesize first-strand cDNA for TCR alpha and beta chains. Each cDNA library was double barcoded, with a SMART-Mk sample barcode plus Illumina barcodes, to control for contamination. TruSeq adapter sequences along with Illumina sample barcodes were introduced in two successive PCR steps. TCR alpha and beta cDNA libraries were sequenced on the Illumina HiSeq platform with custom primers. The study's processing was this. Unique molecular identifiers were extracted from raw reads with MiGEC, and CDR3 positions were determined with MiXCR. Recombination models were inferred per individual with the repgenHMM and IGoR tools using an EM algorithm. The tcR package in R was used for shared clonotype analysis, with sharing normalized by the product of cloneset sizes. Out-of-frame nonproductive sequences were analyzed to study raw recombination free of thymic and clonal selection effects. Using fastp at Q25 and MiXCR, TCRdb reprocessed the public reads and kept productive beta chains. Rows are combined by CDR3 protein, so each entry shows the most common genes and DNA. TCRdb, not the authors, supplied the V and J calls. The sample includes around 650,000 distinct CDR3 sequences, with roughly 7.1% observed a single time. The ten biggest clones cover 1.6% of the sample.

Summary of the overall study and its limitations: Compared with coincidental sharing between unrelated individuals, an excess of low generation-probability sequences was observed among out-of-frame TCR alpha sequences shared between twins. Recombination models systematically underestimated out-of-frame TCR alpha sharing in monozygotic twins but agreed with sharing between unrelated individuals. Because the same donors could not be followed over many years, conclusions were based on cross-sectional statistical analysis. Fewer insertions were carried by abundant cord blood beta clonotypes; a weaker similar trend was observed in young adult naive repertoires, while no such trend was observed in memory repertoires. Excess twin sharing in beta out-of-frame sequences was weaker because fewer shared sequences lowered the signal-to-noise ratio. Zero-insertion analyses could be partly confounded by invariant T cells such as MAIT and iNKT, though diverse VJ usage argued against such confounding for most clonotypes.

The same sample was also used in a study of yellow fever vaccine responses in identical twins. Reported in the second study: According to the authors, in identical twins the way T cells responded to vaccination appeared partly convergent and partly personalized. Focusing on identical twins, the study followed the T cell clones that responded to the vaccine, and did so with precision.

Input material: PBMCs. In this chain, TRBV10-3 is recombined with TRBJ2-3, with no confidently assigned D gene. The sequence was collected from a woman aged 18-29 years in good health. This receptor has the CDR3 CAISDPPPDTQYF. The sequence in DNA is TGTGCCATCAGTGACCCTCCCCCGGATACGCAGTATTTT.